This is a list of T cell receptor beta chains from one sample in a study of neurological immune-mediated disorders. In TCRdb, the 5' RACE reads were re-called with MiXCR into one record per CDR3 protein. The sample comprises under 100,000 distinct CDR3 sequences, around 4% of which are singletons, and more than 5% rests with the top ten. The sequenced sample consisted of PBMCs. The source of these receptors is a woman aged 55-75 years with multiple sclerosis. Both conserved end residues are part of each CDR3. D genes are given only for firm matches. Clone size is shown for a subset of rows, as once, few, many or a class of expanded clone.

V gene,D gene,clone size,J gene,CDR3 protein,CDR3 DNA
TRBV2,NA,NA,TRBJ2-7,CASTAFSYEQYF,TGTGCCAGCACGGCGTTCTCCTACGAGCAGTACTTC
TRBV7-9,NA,many,TRBJ2-1,CASSLVSRRGLYNEQFF,TGTGCCAGCAGCTTAGTCTCACGACGCGGGCTCTACAATGAGCAGTTCTTC
TRBV5-1,NA,many,TRBJ2-2,CASHIGGLGTGELFF,TGCGCCAGCCATATCGGTGGGCTCGGAACCGGGGAGCTGTTTTTT
TRBV25-1,NA,many,TRBJ1-1,CASSEGGGTEAFF,TGTGCCAGCAGTGAAGGGGGAGGCACTGAAGCTTTCTTT
TRBV11-2,NA,many,TRBJ2-1,CASSLEGVSSYNEQFF,TGTGCCAGCAGCTTAGAAGGGGTTAGCTCCTACAATGAGCAGTTCTTC
TRBV5-1,TRBD1,many,TRBJ1-2,CASSLVGTVGYTF,TGCGCCAGCAGCTTGGTGGGGACAGTTGGCTACACCTTC
TRBV7-9,NA,many,TRBJ1-6,CASSSKGGRSHF,TGTGCCAGCAGCTCGAAGGGGGGACGCTCCCACTTT
TRBV18,TRBD1,many,TRBJ1-2,CASSPDGTDYGYTF,TGTGCCAGCTCACCTGACGGGACAGATTATGGCTACACCTTC
TRBV12-3/TRBV12-4,TRBD1,many,TRBJ2-7,CASTLGTGNFFSYEQYF,TGTGCCAGCACCCTCGGGACAGGGAATTTTTTCTCCTACGAGCAGTACTTC
TRBV15,NA,many,TRBJ2-2,CATSRGGEAGELFF,TGTGCCACCAGCAGAGGGGGGGAGGCCGGGGAGCTGTTTTTT
TRBV7-9,NA,many,TRBJ1-5,CASSFSQDVSQPQHF,TGTGCCAGCAGCTTTTCACAGGACGTAAGTCAGCCCCAGCATTTT
TRBV20-1,NA,medium-sized,TRBJ2-3,CSASVGDTQYF,TGCAGTGCTAGTGTAGGGGATACGCAGTATTTT
TRBV29-1,NA,many,TRBJ1-4,CSVVQAANEKLFF,TGCAGCGTTGTTCAGGCGGCTAATGAAAAACTGTTTTTT
TRBV5-6,NA,many,TRBJ2-1,CASSRPSGVAGEQFF,TGTGCCAGCAGCAGGCCAAGTGGCGTGGCGGGTGAGCAGTTCTTC
TRBV6-4,NA,medium-sized,TRBJ1-1,CASSDSLSTEAFF,TGTGCCAGCAGTGACAGCCTGAGCACTGAAGCTTTCTTT
TRBV5-1,TRBD1,many,TRBJ2-1,CASSPGTVYNEQFF,TGCGCCAGCAGCCCCGGGACAGTTTACAATGAGCAGTTCTTC
TRBV5-1,NA,many,TRBJ2-3,CASSLGRTDTQYF,TGCGCCAGCAGCTTGGGCAGGACAGATACGCAGTATTTT
TRBV7-6,TRBD1,NA,TRBJ1-6,CASSSFGGQSTWGWALHF,TGTGCCAGTAGCTCTTTCGGGGGACAGTCTACTTGGGGTTGGGCCCTCCACTTT
TRBV7-8,NA,many,TRBJ2-3,CASSLRGSTDTQYF,TGTGCCAGCAGCTTAAGAGGCAGCACAGATACGCAGTATTTT
TRBV5-1,TRBD2,many,TRBJ2-2,CASSTGTSGNTGELFF,TGCGCCAGCAGCACCGGGACTAGCGGCAACACCGGGGAGCTGTTTTTT
TRBV20-1,TRBD1,many,TRBJ2-7,CSALQGVNFYEQYF,TGCAGTGCTCTACAGGGGGTAAATTTCTACGAGCAGTACTTC
TRBV6-6,TRBD2,many,TRBJ2-5,CASRPPAGGTQYF,TGTGCCAGCAGACCCCCAGCGGGGGGGACCCAGTACTTC
TRBV5-1,TRBD1,many,TRBJ1-1,CASTQTGSEAFF,TGCGCCAGCACCCAGACAGGGTCTGAAGCTTTCTTT
TRBV6-5,NA,many,TRBJ2-1,CASSKLQGQGGNEQFF,TGTGCCAGCAGTAAGCTACAGGGGCAGGGGGGGAATGAGCAGTTCTTC
TRBV20-1,NA,many,TRBJ2-2,CSASKLGRPTGELFF,TGCAGTGCTAGTAAGCTCGGCAGGCCCACCGGGGAGCTGTTTTTT
TRBV6-6,NA,many,TRBJ2-5,CASTHQETQYF,TGTGCCAGCACCCACCAAGAGACCCAGTACTTC
TRBV12-3/TRBV12-4,TRBD2,many,TRBJ2-3,CASSLMTSGGRDTQYF,TGTGCCAGCAGTTTAATGACTAGCGGGGGGAGAGATACGCAGTATTTT
TRBV25-1,NA,many,TRBJ1-4,CASSAGPGFVATNEKLFF,TGTGCCAGCAGTGCCGGGCCCGGTTTTGTTGCAACTAATGAAAAACTGTTTTTT
TRBV7-2,NA,NA,TRBJ1-1,CASSLDFGLQKAFF,TGTGCCAGCAGTCTCGATTTTGGGCTTCAAAAAGCTTTCTTT
TRBV6-6,TRBD1,many,TRBJ2-2,CASSYLAGGAGELFF,TGTGCCAGCAGTTACTTGGCAGGGGGTGCCGGGGAGCTGTTTTTT
TRBV20-1,NA,many,TRBJ2-5,CSAPGATQETQYF,TGCAGTGCTCCCGGAGCAACCCAAGAGACCCAGTACTTC
TRBV5-1,TRBD1,many,TRBJ1-4,CASSLGDSNEKLFF,TGCGCCAGCAGCTTGGGGGACAGTAATGAAAAACTGTTTTTT
TRBV15,NA,many,TRBJ2-5,CATSRDDFVVRERETQYF,TGTGCCACCAGCAGAGATGACTTCGTAGTTCGGGAGCGGGAGACCCAGTACTTC
TRBV12-3/TRBV12-4,TRBD2,many,TRBJ2-3,CASRYSGVDTQYF,TGTGCCAGCAGATATAGCGGGGTGGATACGCAGTATTTT
TRBV5-1,NA,many,TRBJ2-3,CASSPLATGPTDTQYF,TGCGCCAGCAGCCCCCTAGCGACAGGGCCCACAGATACGCAGTATTTT
TRBV11-2,NA,many,TRBJ2-1,CASSLGLAEQFF,TGTGCCAGCAGCTTAGGGCTAGCTGAGCAGTTCTTC
TRBV6-5,NA,many,TRBJ2-7,CASSKYSQGSYEQYF,TGTGCCAGCAGTAAATATTCACAGGGCTCCTACGAGCAGTACTTC
TRBV12-3/TRBV12-4,NA,many,TRBJ2-1,CASSLVGAAPNEQFF,TGTGCCAGCAGTTTAGTGGGAGCGGCGCCAAATGAGCAGTTCTTC
TRBV3-1,NA,NA,TRBJ2-7,CASSQAYSYEQYF,TGTGCCAGCAGCCAAGCTTATTCCTACGAGCAGTACTTC
TRBV20-1,TRBD1,many,TRBJ1-4,CSARRGLGDEKLFF,TGCAGTGCTAGGAGGGGGCTCGGGGATGAAAAACTGTTTTTT
TRBV9,NA,many,TRBJ2-3,CASSLFTDTQYF,TGTGCCAGCAGCTTATTCACAGATACGCAGTATTTT
TRBV20-1,NA,many,TRBJ2-5,CSARGGFEETQYF,TGCAGTGCTAGAGGAGGCTTCGAAGAGACCCAGTACTTC
TRBV29-1,NA,many,TRBJ2-1,CSVEDRRGAYNEQFF,TGCAGCGTTGAAGATCGCCGGGGCGCCTACAATGAGCAGTTCTTC
TRBV5-1,NA,many,TRBJ2-3,CASSLGGGRTDTQYF,TGCGCCAGCAGCTTGGGTGGGGGACGCACAGATACGCAGTATTTT
TRBV12-3/TRBV12-4,NA,many,TRBJ1-2,CASTPQGIGYGYTF,TGTGCCAGCACCCCTCAGGGGATTGGCTATGGCTACACCTTC
TRBV5-1,NA,few,TRBJ2-2,CASSDITGELFF,TGCGCCAGCAGCGACATCACCGGGGAGCTGTTTTTT
TRBV28,NA,few,TRBJ2-2,CASSLSVPGGELFF,TGTGCCAGCAGTTTATCTGTGCCCGGCGGGGAGCTGTTTTTT
TRBV11-2,NA,many,TRBJ1-1,CASRPGRMNTEAFF,TGTGCCAGCAGGCCGGGACGGATGAACACTGAAGCTTTCTTT
TRBV3-1,NA,many,TRBJ2-7,CASSRGENYEQYF,TGTGCCAGCAGCCGCGGGGAAAATTACGAGCAGTACTTC
TRBV5-1,NA,many,TRBJ1-6,CASSRSWTRDNSPLHF,TGCGCCAGCAGCCGATCTTGGACAAGGGATAATTCACCCCTCCACTTT
TRBV11-2,NA,many,TRBJ1-6,CASSFRTGASYNSPLHF,TGTGCCAGCAGCTTCCGGACCGGGGCCTCTTATAATTCACCCCTCCACTTT
TRBV5-1,NA,many,TRBJ1-3,CASSSGSGVYGNTIYF,TGCGCCAGCAGCTCCGGATCCGGGGTTTACGGAAACACCATATATTTT
TRBV5-6,TRBD2,many,TRBJ2-5,CASREVGSGAQETQYF,TGTGCCAGCAGGGAGGTCGGTAGCGGGGCCCAAGAGACCCAGTACTTC
TRBV3-1,NA,many,TRBJ2-7,CASSRRGGGSSYEQYF,TGTGCCAGCAGCCGCCGCGGGGGCGGTAGCTCCTACGAGCAGTACTTC
TRBV12-3/TRBV12-4,NA,many,TRBJ2-7,CASSLGRRSYEQYF,TGTGCCAGCAGTTTAGGCAGGCGTTCCTACGAGCAGTACTTC
TRBV20-1,NA,many,TRBJ2-7,CSARDPTLRGSPGQYF,TGCAGTGCTAGAGACCCCACCTTGCGGGGAAGCCCGGGGCAGTACTTC
TRBV6-5,NA,many,TRBJ1-1,CASSSGQTEAFF,TGTGCCAGCAGCTCTGGGCAGACTGAAGCTTTCTTT